The 18 T cell receptor beta chains below come from one sample, sequenced in a study of blood T cell repertoires in COVID-19. Sequencing used immunoSEQ multiplex PCR; TCRdb keeps in-frame clones, though not all of them. This table holds about 110,000 clones, approximately 88% found once. Sequences were obtained from peripheral blood. All receptors derive from a man in his forties or fifties with active or convalescent COVID-19.

This clone was observed a few times. The V and J genes are TRBV9 and TRBJ2-5, with D maybe TRBD2 (6 bases). The V and J ends lost 3 bases and 7 bases respectively, with 16 bases between them. Germline V gene lookup returns CDR1 SGDLS and CDR2 YYNGEE. This CDR3 contains 14 residues. The DNA for the CDR3 is TGTGCCAGCAGCGGAGCTACTAGCTTTGGGACCCAGTACTTC. Its protein is CASSGATSFGTQYF.

The rearrangement links TRBV12-3 or TRBV12-4 to TRBJ1-2, with 7 positions matching TRBD1. The CDR3 totals 13 residues. J lost 2 bases, V lost 5 bases, and 2 bases had no gene match. This CDR3 is CASSPTGNYGYTF. The CDR3 nucleotides are TGTGCCAGCAGTCCGACAGGGAACTATGGCTACACCTTC.

The chain combines TRBV6-5 with TRBJ1-5, with TRBD1 as a possible D gene (5 bases). This CDR3 has 15 amino acids. V was pared by 6 bases and J by 4 bases, with 16 bases between. Germline V gene data show CDR1 as MNHEY and CDR2 as SVGAGI. The CDR3 coding sequence is TGTGCCAGCAGCCCGGGTCAGGGTCTTAATCAGCCCCAGCATTTT. It translates to CASSPGQGLNQPQHF.

The genes are TRBV28 and TRBJ1-1, with 7 bases aligning to TRBD1. V lost 4 bases and J lost 5; bases outside the gene matches: 10. CDR3 size: 15 residues. Per the germline V gene, CDR1 is MDHEN and CDR2 is SYDVKM. CDR3 amino acids: CASSSFRGTQTEAFF. The CDR3 DNA is TGTGCCAGCAGTTCTTTCAGGGGGACGCAGACTGAAGCTTTCTTT.

This clone was seen a single time. This chain joins TRBV18 and TRBJ2-7; D might be TRBD1 (6 bases). V lost 1 base and J 7 bases, leaving 11 bases between the germline ends. Germline V gene data show CDR1 as KGHSH and CDR2 as LQKENI. The CDR3 is 13 residues long. The CDR3 region is CASSPRQGLEQYF. The CDR3 DNA sequence: TGTGCCAGCTCACCACGCCAGGGGCTGGAGCAGTACTTC.

CDR3 DNA: TGTGCCAGCAGCTTCTCGGGAGGTGGTTCACCCCTCCACTTT. Protein sequence: CASSFSGGGSPLHF. The rearrangement uses TRBV3-1 (or the pseudogene TRBV3-2) and TRBJ1-6; no reliable D call. The CDR3 contains 14 residues. Germline V gene lookup returns CDR1 LGHDT and CDR2 YNNKEL (reference sequence). V lost 5 bases and J 9 bases, leaving 14 bases between the germline ends.

V usage is TRBV29-1 and J usage is TRBJ2-2; no clear D gene. Deletions cut 4 bases from V and 5 bases from J, with 8 bases between. This CDR3 spans 12 amino acids. Germline CDR1 SQVTM, CDR2 ANQGSEA. CDR3 nucleotide sequence: TGCAGCGTTGGACACCCTACCGGGGAGCTGTTTTTT. Its translation is CSVGHPTGELFF.

This clone was observed a single time. The CDR3 loop is CASSGDRVGEQFF. The DNA of the CDR3 is TGTGCCAGCAGCGGGGACAGGGTTGGGGAGCAGTTCTTC. This chain links TRBV7-2 with TRBJ2-1; 9 nucleotides match TRBD1. V shed 5 bases and J 10 bases; nucleotides not matched to a gene: 6. Germline assignment: CDR1 SGHTA and CDR2 FQGNSA. The CDR3 is made up of 13 amino acids.

The V and J genes are TRBV11-3 and TRBJ2-7; 7 bases are shared with TRBD1. There are 11 residues in the CDR3. V dropped 5 bases and J dropped 6; count of bases not matched to a gene: 1. Germline V gene data show CDR1 as SGHNT and CDR2 as YENEEA. The DNA of the CDR3 is TGTGCCAGCAGCCGGGACAGCGAGCAGTACTTC. This encodes CASSRDSEQYF.

The chain uses TRBV5-1 and TRBJ2-1, with 8 nucleotides matching TRBD2. The CDR3 covers 14 residues. Germline assignment: CDR1 SGHRS and CDR2 YFSETQ. The ends lost 0 bases at V and 7 bases at J; junction bases unmatched: 3. As DNA, the CDR3 is TGCGCCAGCAGCTTGGAACTAGCGGAGAATGAGCAGTTCTTC. This encodes CASSLELAENEQFF.

The rearrangement joins TRBV27 to TRBJ1-2; possible D gene TRBD1, 6 bases. The CDR3 totals 13 residues. Germline CDR1 MNHEY, CDR2 SMNVEV (reference sequence). The germline V and J ends were trimmed by 8 bases and 3 bases, with 13 bases remaining between them. CDR3 DNA: TGTGCCAGCGATAAACACAGGGACTATGGCTACACCTTC. Translation: CASDKHRDYGYTF.

The chain uses TRBV25-1 and TRBJ1-2; possible D gene TRBD1, 6 bases. CDR1 is MGHDK, CDR2 SYGVNS, per germline. Between the trimmed V and J ends, which lost 1 base and 4 bases, there was a span of 13 bases. CDR3 length: 15 amino acids. DNA for the CDR3: TGTGCCAGCAGTGAATTGGCAGGGGACGCCTATGGCTACACCTTC. Protein sequence: CASSELAGDAYGYTF.

The CDR3 DNA sequence: TGTGCCAGCAGGAGCGGGACTAGCGGGATGTTAAACATTCAGTACTTC. This codes for CASRSGTSGMLNIQYF. V and J are TRBV5-6 and TRBJ2-4; TRBD2 aligns across 13 bases. V gave up 5 bases and J gave up 6 bases; unmatched junction bases: 8. CDR1 is SGHDT, CDR2 YYEEEE, per germline. The CDR3 has 16 residues.

This chain uses TRBV21-1 with TRBJ1-6. TRBV21-1 constitutes a pseudogene. CDR3 size: 14 residues. The CDR3 protein is CASSKRGANSPLHF. The CDR3 DNA reads as TGTGCCAGCAGCAAGCGGGGGGCTAATTCACCCCTCCACTTT.

The chain employs TRBV13 and TRBJ2-1; the match to TRBD2 covers 8 bases. Germline values: CDR1 PRHDT, CDR2 FYEKMQ (reference sequence). The CDR3 runs 18 residues. Trimming took 1 base from V and 5 from J; bases not matched to a gene: 13. CDR3 bases: TGTGCCAGCAGCTTAGACCCGCTCGGTAGCGGGGTACACAATGAGCAGTTCTTC. Its protein product is CASSLDPLGSGVHNEQFF.

The chain uses TRBV7-6 and TRBJ2-1, with TRBD1 identical over 8 bases. Germline V gives CDR1 SGHVS, CDR2 FNYEAQ. The CDR3 totals 17 residues. V gave up 5 bases and J gave up 0 bases; unmatched junction bases: 9. CDR3 DNA sequence: TGTGCCAGCAGCCCGTACCCTGACAGGGGCTCCTACAATGAGCAGTTCTTC. This translates into CASSPYPDRGSYNEQFF.

The chain combines TRBV30 with TRBJ1-5; D is unclear. There are 14 residues in the CDR3. Trimming removed 3 bases from V and 0 bases from J, with 9 bases in between. Germline loops: CDR1 GTSNPN, CDR2 SVGIG (reference sequence). The CDR3 DNA follows: TGTGCCTGGAGCGCAGCGAGTAGCAATCAGCCCCAGCATTTT. Translated, it gives CAWSAASSNQPQHF.

The gene calls are TRBV30 and TRBJ2-7, with 7 bases lining up with TRBD1. Germline CDR1 and CDR2: GTSNPN and SVGIG (reference sequence). The CDR3 extends over 13 amino acids. The ends lost 4 bases at V and 4 bases at J; junction bases unmatched: 7. The CDR3 nucleotides read TGTGCCTGGAAAACAGGGGAAGCGTACGAGCAGTACTTC. Amino acid sequence: CAWKTGEAYEQYF.